The sequence of this T cell receptor (beta chain) was determined in a study of blood T cell repertoires in COVID-19. Study as a whole: Samples of COVID-19 (acute and convalescent) were obtained from the United States, Italy and Spain.

Authors' data handling: Estimates of nucleated cell counts were drawn from the amplification of reference gene primers. Using immunoSEQ multiplex PCR, the repertoire was profiled, and TCRdb retains in-frame clones only, with some absent. D and trimming come from the DNA, and the V and J calls and clone size come from that table. The sample contains 55,000 to 70,000 clones, more than 75% of which appear only once. In germline, CDR1 is SGHNT, CDR2 YENEEA. CDR3 length: 15 residues. After removal of 5 bases from V and 4 bases from J, the junction contained 9 bases not matched to a gene. The sequence came from a man between 65 and 85 years old with acute or convalescent COVID-19. The sequenced sample was peripheral blood. The chain has TRBV11-3 and TRBJ2-5; 8 bases line up with TRBD1. CDR3 DNA: TGTGCCAGCAGCCCAGGACAGGGAAGGGCAGAGACCCAGTACTTC. This sequence encodes CASSPGQGRAETQYF. The complete variable domain, with remaining parts taken from reference TRBV11-3 and TRBJ2-5, reads EAGVVQSPRYKIIEKKQPVAFWCNPISGHNTLYWYLQNLGQGPELLIRYENEEAVDDSQLPKDRFSAERLKGVDSTLKIQPAELGDSAVYLCASSPGQGRAETQYFGPGTRLLVL.